The present TCR beta chain was sequenced within a study of blood T cell repertoires in COVID-19. Study-wide background: Spain, Italy and the United States supplied samples that represented acute and convalescent COVID-19. PBMCs, B-cell-depleted T cells, or T cells were the source of the cDNA or gDNA that made up the material.

In the authors' methods: For nucleated cells, counts were estimated from reference gene primer amplification. Generated by immunoSEQ multiplex PCR, the TCRdb table keeps only in-frame clones and is missing some. The V and J calls and clone size are taken from that table; D and trimming were inferred from the DNA. There are about 230,000 clones in the sample; roughly 83% occur only once, and approximately 2.6% lies in the top ten. Trimming stripped 3 bases from V and 2 bases from J, with 11 bases between. CDR3 size: 14 residues. CDR1 is MDHEN, CDR2 SYDVKM, per germline. This receptor was taken from a woman between 65 and 79 years old with active or convalescent COVID-19. Material for sequencing was peripheral blood. The chain links TRBV28 to TRBJ2-7; weak D call: TRBD1 (5 bases). The CDR3, as DNA: TGTGCCAGCAGTTTTCCAGGGCTAGCCTACGAGCAGTACTTC. Its translation: CASSFPGLAYEQYF.